These 5 T cell receptor beta chains originate from one sample sequenced in a study of cytomegalovirus exposure and HLA in healthy donors. Use of 60 Vbeta and 13 Jbeta primers characterized the PCR. Generated by immunoSEQ multiplex PCR, the TCRdb table keeps only in-frame clones and is missing some. The repertoire holds roughly 250,000 clones, about 83% seen once, with approximately 2% in the top ten. Sequences were obtained from PBMCs. The source of these receptors is a woman aged 40 to 50 in good health and CMV-seropositive.

The V call is TRBV15, the J call TRBJ1-4; 9 bases are a match to TRBD1. J gave up 8 bases and V 5 bases, and 9 bases lay outside the gene matches. The CDR3 totals 15 residues. CDR1 and CDR2 from the germline V gene are LNHNV and YYDKDF (reference sequence). The CDR3 DNA is TGTGCCACCAGCGGACCGGGACAGGGAAGAGAAAAACTGTTTTTT. It encodes CATSGPGQGREKLFF. The full variable domain, its missing parts supplied by reference TRBV15 and TRBJ1-4, is DAMVIQNPRYQVTQFGKPVTLSCSQTLNHNVMYWYQQKSSQAPKLLFHYYDKDFNNEADTPDNFQSRRPNTSFCFLDIRSPGLGDTAMYLCATSGPGQGREKLFFGSGTQLSVL.

The J gene is TRBJ2-1, the V gene TRBV5-8; 12 nucleotides align to TRBD2. V gave up 4 bases and J gave up 9 bases; unmatched junction bases: 8. The CDR3 covers 15 residues. Germline CDR1 and CDR2: SGHTS and YDEGEE. CDR3 residues: CASSPRLAGESEQFF. CDR3 nucleotide sequence: TGTGCCAGCAGCCCCAGACTAGCGGGAGAAAGTGAGCAGTTCTTC.

This rearrangement joins TRBV9 to TRBJ2-1; 10 bases align to TRBD2. V lost 3 bases to trimming and J lost 7 bases; unmatched junction nucleotides: 16. This CDR3 spans 18 amino acids. The V gene's germline CDR1 is SGDLS and CDR2 YYNGEE. The CDR3 here is CASSAIGLAERRRNEQFF. In nucleotides, the CDR3 is TGTGCCAGCAGCGCGATCGGACTAGCGGAGAGGAGGAGAAATGAGCAGTTCTTC. The complete variable domain, with remaining parts taken from reference TRBV9 and TRBJ2-1, reads DSGVTQTPKHLITATGQRVTLRCSPRSGDLSVYWYQQSLDQGLQFLIQYYNGEERAKGNILERFSAQQFPDLHSELNLSSLELGDSALYFCASSAIGLAERRRNEQFFGPGTRLTVL.

The chain uses TRBV6-5 and TRBJ1-2; TRBD1 matches 7 bases. The CDR3 spans 14 residues. Germline V lookup: CDR1 MNHEY, CDR2 SVGAGI. V was clipped by 6 bases and J by 4 bases; unmatched bases: 8. For the CDR3, the DNA is TGTGCCAGCAGAATGACAGGGATCACCTATGGCTACACCTTC. It encodes CASRMTGITYGYTF.

The rearrangement joins TRBV7-3 to TRBJ2-5, with TRBD2 matching over 8 bases. CDR3 length: 21 residues. Germline assignment: CDR1 SGHTA and CDR2 FQGTGA. V dropped 1 base and J dropped 2; count of bases not matched to a gene: 21. As DNA, the CDR3 is TGTGCCAGCAGCTTAATCATCGGAGGGGGGCAAGGGGCTAGCGGGCAAGAGACCCAGTACTTC. It translates to CASSLIIGGGQGASGQETQYF.